This T cell receptor (beta chain) appears in the sequencing data of a study of blood T cell repertoires in COVID-19. Study context: The United States, Italy and Spain supplied acute and convalescent COVID-19 samples. T cells, B-cell-depleted T cells, or PBMCs provided the cDNA or gDNA that served as material.

Original processing methods: Reference gene primer amplification gave nucleated cell count estimates. Using immunoSEQ multiplex PCR, the repertoire was profiled, and TCRdb retains in-frame clones only, with some absent. V and J calls and clone size are those listed in that table; D and trimming were worked out from the DNA. The sample has around 280,000 clones, about 86% seen once. CDR3 length: 14 residues. Trimming pared 0 bases from V and 2 bases from J, leaving 7 bases between. In germline, CDR1 is SGHVS, CDR2 FQNEAQ. The TCR was taken from a woman in her twenties or thirties who had recovered from COVID-19. The V gene is TRBV7-8, the J gene TRBJ2-5; no reliable D call. Material: peripheral blood. CDR3 sequence (DNA): TGTGCCAGCAGCTTAGCGGCAGGACAAGAGACCCAGTACTTC. This encodes CASSLAAGQETQYF.